The 30 T cell receptor beta chains reported below all come from one sample, sequenced in a study of shared clonotypes between healthy human individuals. The protocol was immunoSEQ multiplex PCR, while the TCRdb copy is restricted to in-frame clones and leaves out a portion. The sample lists about 2.1 million clones; about 94% were seen once. Cells designated naive CD8 were CD45RO-negative and were positively selected for CCR7, with terminally differentiated effector memory CD45RA+ cells excluded. Sequenced material: naive CD8+ T cells from PBMCs. These receptors were taken from a man aged 18 to 35 in good health. Some clones in this sample may be carry-over from other donors' samples.

With respect to this clone: Other DNA sequences of this sample code for an identical CDR3. J is TRBJ2-7 and V is TRBV28; 8 bases are shared with TRBD1. The CDR3 is 12 residues long. V shed 9 bases, J shed 10 bases, and the junction held 11 bases outside the gene matches. In germline, CDR1 is MDHEN, CDR2 SYDVKM. CDR3 residues: CASRTGTGEQYF. The CDR3 coding sequence is TGTGCCAGTCGAACCGGGACAGGTGAACAGTACTTC.

In regard to this clone: The sample has other DNA sequences that encode this CDR3 too. The chain recombines TRBV9 with TRBJ2-4; tentative D call: TRBD1 (5 bases). With 2 bases removed from V and 0 bases from J, the gap between germline ends came to 9 bases. The CDR3 contains 15 residues. The V gene's germline CDR1 is SGDLS and CDR2 YYNGEE. CDR3 amino acids: CASSVSGLAKNIQYF. The DNA of the CDR3 is TGTGCCAGCAGCGTCTCAGGGTTAGCCAAAAACATTCAGTACTTC.

In DNA, the CDR3 is TGTGCCAGCAGCCCCGGAGGGCCCCATGAGCAGTTCTTC. Amino acid sequence: CASSPGGPHEQFF. V gene TRBV7-3 combines with J gene TRBJ2-1; D perhaps matches TRBD2 (6 bases). Germline CDR1 reads SGHTA; CDR2 reads FQGTGA. The CDR3 covers 13 residues. Trimming took off 5 bases at V and 8 bases at J, with 13 bases between the two ends.

The chain combines TRBV29-1 with TRBJ2-2; 7 nucleotides align to TRBD1. CDR3 length: 13 amino acids. CDR1 and CDR2 from the germline V gene are SQVTM and ANQGSEA. The junction had 9 bases not matched to a gene; V was cut back by 7 bases and J by 7 bases. The CDR3, as DNA: TGCAGCGGCCGGACAGGCGGTTACGGGGAGCTGTTTTTT. Translated, it gives CSGRTGGYGELFF.

The rearrangement links TRBV5-1 to TRBJ2-1, with 8 bases matching TRBD2. V shed 4 bases, J shed 4 bases, and the junction held 7 bases outside the gene matches. CDR3 length equals 15 residues. Germline CDR1 reads SGHRS; CDR2 reads YFSETQ. The CDR3 reads CASSPGRAGYNEQFF. The CDR3 DNA follows: TGCGCCAGCAGCCCCGGGAGGGCCGGGTACAATGAGCAGTTCTTC.

The count of this clone is one. The chain recombines TRBV13 with TRBJ1-1; the D gene is possibly TRBD1 (5 bases). This CDR3 is built from 14 residues. Germline values: CDR1 PRHDT, CDR2 FYEKMQ (reference sequence). The V end was cut by 1 base, the J end by 3 bases, with 9 bases between. The CDR3 DNA is TGTGCCAGCAGCTTAGCTCGGGGGGACACTGAAGCTTTCTTT. It translates to CASSLARGDTEAFF.

This chain links TRBV4-2 with TRBJ2-2, with TRBD2 identical over 9 bases. V was clipped by 3 bases and J by 6 bases; unmatched bases: 17. The CDR3 totals 19 residues. Germline CDR1 LGHNA, CDR2 YNFKEQ. This CDR3 reads CASSHEEGLAGRESGELFF. The CDR3 nucleotides read TGTGCCAGCAGCCACGAGGAGGGGCTAGCGGGACGCGAATCCGGGGAGCTGTTTTTT.

This clone appeared a single time. The chain carries TRBV29-1 and TRBJ2-7; TRBD2 agrees at 7 bases. The V gene's germline CDR1 is SQVTM and CDR2 ANQGSEA. The CDR3 length is 15 residues. The CDR3 loop reads CSATTMGGVSYEQYF. CDR3 DNA: TGCAGTGCAACGACCATGGGGGGGGTATCCTACGAGCAGTACTTC.

The V and J genes are TRBV7-9 and TRBJ1-1; weak D call: TRBD1 (5 bases). This CDR3 has 13 amino acids. Germline-derived CDR1 and CDR2 are SEHNR and FQNEAQ (reference sequence). Trimming shortened V by 3 bases and J by 6 bases, and 11 bases separated the two germline ends. CDR3 loop: CASSFSLGAEAFF. CDR3 in DNA: TGTGCCAGCAGCTTTTCCCTAGGGGCTGAAGCTTTCTTT.

The rearrangement links TRBV7-6 to TRBJ2-5; TRBD1 matches at 8 bases. The J call may be wrong; the DNA end is better matched by TRBJ2-7. Germline V gene data show CDR1 as SGHVS and CDR2 as FNYEAQ. The CDR3 covers 16 residues. CDR3 sequence (DNA): TGTGCCAGCAGCCCCCTGCCGGGGCGGACAGGGTACGAGCAGTACTTC. Its translation is CASSPLPGRTGYEQYF.

This chain uses TRBV7-9 with TRBJ2-1; D perhaps matches TRBD2 (6 bases). The V end was cut by 3 bases, the J end by 8 bases, with 8 bases between. The length of the CDR3 is 12 residues. Germline-derived CDR1 and CDR2 are SEHNR and FQNEAQ (reference sequence). The CDR3 loop reads CASSFRGYEQFF. CDR3 DNA sequence: TGTGCCAGCAGCTTTCGGGGGTATGAGCAGTTCTTC.

The chain has TRBV2 and TRBJ2-3, with D tentatively TRBD1 or TRBD2 (5 bases each). The germline gives CDR1 SNHLY, CDR2 FYNNEI. V was clipped by 9 bases and J by 2 bases, with 12 bases between them. The CDR3 runs 13 residues. The CDR3 nucleotides are TGTGCCAGTGGGGAGACAGCCACAGATACGCAGTATTTT. It encodes CASGETATDTQYF.

This clone was observed once. Distinct nucleotide sequences in the sample also encode this CDR3. The chain links TRBV27 to TRBJ2-5; no definite D call. The CDR3 covers 13 residues. Trimming stripped 5 bases from V and 3 bases from J, with 10 bases between. Looked up from germline, CDR1 is MNHEY and CDR2 is SMNVEV (reference sequence). Written as DNA, the CDR3 is TGTGCCAGCAGTCCCCGGGTCGAAGAGACCCAGTACTTC. Its translation: CASSPRVEETQYF.

This chain joins TRBV9 and TRBJ2-1; 10 positions agree with TRBD1. V gave up 1 base and J gave up 7 bases; unmatched junction bases: 14. This CDR3 has 18 residues. Germline V gene data show CDR1 as SGDLS and CDR2 as YYNGEE. The CDR3 DNA sequence: TGTGCCAGCAGCGTAAATTCAAGACCGGGACAGGGGACTAATGAGCAGTTCTTC. Residues: CASSVNSRPGQGTNEQFF.

This chain joins TRBV11-2 and TRBJ1-4; 9 positions match TRBD1. Per germline, CDR1 SGHAT and CDR2 FQNNGV. This CDR3 has 16 residues. The trim removed 1 base at V and 6 bases at J, leaving 6 bases unmatched. The DNA for the CDR3 is TGTGCCAGCAGCTTAGTTACAGGGGGCAGCGATGAAAAACTGTTTTTT. Its translation: CASSLVTGGSDEKLFF.

The V call is TRBV7-9, the J call TRBJ2-2; 16 positions match TRBD2. The CDR3 runs 18 residues. Germline assignment: CDR1 SEHNR and CDR2 FQNEAQ (reference sequence). Germline trimming cut 5 bases from V and 3 bases from J; bases unmatched to any gene: 6. CDR3 sequence (DNA): TGTGCCAGCAGCCAGGGACTAGCGGGAGGGCCGGACACCGGGGAGCTGTTTTTT. It yields the protein CASSQGLAGGPDTGELFF.

This clone was observed a single time. The J gene is TRBJ2-1, the V gene TRBV7-8; 7 bases are shared with TRBD2. The trim removed 3 bases at V and 3 bases at J, leaving 14 bases unmatched. The CDR3 is made up of 18 amino acids. CDR1 and CDR2 from the germline V gene are SGHVS and FQNEAQ. The CDR3 protein is CASSFAGGRARRYNEQFF. The CDR3 region has the DNA TGTGCCAGCAGCTTTGCCGGGGGGAGGGCAAGGCGCTACAATGAGCAGTTCTTC.

The chain recombines TRBV10-2 with TRBJ2-7, with 7 bases aligning to TRBD1. CDR1 and CDR2 (germline): WSHSY, SAAADI. This CDR3 has 13 residues. V lost 7 bases, J lost 2 bases, and 5 bases stayed unmatched. DNA of the CDR3: TGCGCCAGCAATGGGACAGTACCCTACGAGCAGTACTTC. It codes for CASNGTVPYEQYF.

The chain links TRBV28 to TRBJ1-2; perhaps TRBD1 as D (5 bases). The CDR3 covers 14 residues. V was clipped by 4 bases and J by 1 base, with 10 bases between them. The V gene's germline CDR1 is MDHEN and CDR2 SYDVKM. The CDR3 DNA reads TGTGCCAGCAGTTCTCGGACAAATAACTATGGCTACACCTTC. Translated, it gives CASSSRTNNYGYTF.

The V and J genes are TRBV4-1 and TRBJ2-7, with D possibly matching TRBD1 (6 bases). V was clipped by 3 bases and J by 3 bases, with 15 bases between them. CDR1 and CDR2 from the germline V gene are MGHRA and YSYEKL. This CDR3 is 15 amino acids long. The CDR3 spells CASSQGAGMIYEQYF. For the CDR3, the DNA is TGCGCCAGCAGCCAGGGGGCGGGTATGATCTACGAGCAGTACTTC.

This clone appeared once. The V and J genes are TRBV7-3 and TRBJ2-2; TRBD1 might be the D (6 bases). Trimming removed 5 bases at V and 8 bases at J, with 9 bases between. The CDR3 loop spans 12 amino acids. Germline V gene sequence: CDR1 SGHTA, CDR2 FQGTGA. CDR3 amino acids: CASSPTGGELFF. CDR3 nucleotides: TGTGCCAGCAGCCCAACAGGGGGGGAGCTGTTTTTT.

This clone was detected only a few times. This rearrangement joins TRBV19 to TRBJ1-1; TRBD1 aligns across 8 bases. The germline gives CDR1 LNHDA, CDR2 SQIVND (reference sequence). Unmatched junction bases numbered 14, after V lost 9 bases and J lost 8 bases. This CDR3 spans 14 amino acids. CDR3 coding DNA: TGTGCCAGCAGCAAACCCCGGGACAGGCCCGAAGCTTTCTTT. Its translation: CASSKPRDRPEAFF.

Here the CDR3 reads CASRGQGDYGYTF. In nucleotides, the CDR3 is TGCGCCAGCAGGGGACAGGGGGACTATGGCTACACCTTC. The chain combines TRBV10-2 with TRBJ1-2; TRBD1 agrees at 11 bases. This CDR3 comprises 13 residues. J was trimmed by 3 bases and V by 6 bases; bases with no gene match: 0. Looked up from germline, CDR1 is WSHSY and CDR2 is SAAADI.

This chain uses TRBV4-2 with TRBJ2-1; D uncertain. The CDR3 consists of 14 residues. The germline V and J ends were trimmed by 2 bases and 8 bases, with 13 bases remaining between them. CDR1 is LGHNA, CDR2 YNFKEQ, per germline. CDR3 in DNA: TGTGCCAGCAGCCAAAACCCTAATAGGGATGAGCAGTTCTTC. This translates into CASSQNPNRDEQFF.

The chain combines TRBV5-1 with TRBJ2-7; TRBD2 agrees at 8 bases. The germline gives CDR1 SGHRS, CDR2 YFSETQ. V gave up 4 bases and J gave up 1 base; unmatched junction bases: 13. This CDR3 contains 17 residues. The CDR3 nucleotides are TGCGCCAGCAGCCAAAGTTCATCGGGAGGGTTGTCCTACGAGCAGTACTTC. Protein: CASSQSSSGGLSYEQYF.

CDR3 nucleotide sequence: TGTGCCACCAGCACCCGGCTAGCGGGAGATTTCTACGAGCAGTACTTC. It translates to CATSTRLAGDFYEQYF. The chain couples TRBV15 to TRBJ2-7; 10 bases agree with TRBD2. Germline assignment: CDR1 LNHNV and CDR2 YYDKDF (reference sequence). J lost 3 bases, V lost 4 bases, and 9 bases had no gene match. The CDR3 has 16 residues.

The rearrangement joins TRBV27 to TRBJ1-1, with a possible D match to TRBD1 (6 bases). Germline V gene data show CDR1 as MNHEY and CDR2 as SMNVEV (reference sequence). The V and J ends lost 6 bases and 8 bases respectively, with 25 bases between them. CDR3 length equals 16 residues. The CDR3 spells CASSLGPGDLGWEAFF. The CDR3 nucleotides are TGTGCCAGCAGCCTCGGGCCAGGGGATTTGGGTTGGGAAGCTTTCTTT.

This clone occurred a few times. Other DNA sequences in the sample encode the same CDR3. This rearrangement joins TRBV19 to TRBJ1-5; 7 bases agree with TRBD1. This CDR3 has 13 amino acids. Germline-derived CDR1 and CDR2 are LNHDA and SQIVND (reference sequence). Losses at the gene ends were 6 bases for V and 4 bases for J; bases not matched to a gene: 3. CDR3 nucleotides: TGTGCCAGTAGCTCCAGGGGGAATCAGCCCCAGCATTTT. Residues: CASSSRGNQPQHF.

This clone was seen only once. The V gene is TRBV6-5, the J gene TRBJ2-6, with unresolved D. Between the trimmed V and J ends, which lost 5 bases and 2 bases, there was a span of 7 bases. The CDR3 consists of 14 residues. The germline gives CDR1 MNHEY, CDR2 SVGAGI. The CDR3 here is CASSAETGANVLTF. The CDR3 bases are TGTGCCAGCAGTGCAGAAACTGGGGCCAACGTCCTGACTTTC.

J is TRBJ2-7 and V is TRBV28; D possibly corresponds to TRBD2 (5 bases). Between the trimmed V and J ends, which lost 6 bases and 7 bases, there was a span of 16 bases. Looked up from germline, CDR1 is MDHEN and CDR2 is SYDVKM. The CDR3 is made up of 13 amino acids. This chain's CDR3 is CASRLTTEGEQYF. The CDR3 nucleotides are TGTGCCAGCAGACTTACTACTGAGGGAGAGCAGTACTTC.